The subject of this entry is one T cell receptor (beta chain). Its specificity is not known. The CDR3 loop spans 17 amino acids. Germline V CDR1 and CDR2: SGHNT, YYREEE (reference sequence). The V and J ends lost 6 bases and 6 bases, in that order; junction bases with no gene match: 18. The data were taken from a study of shared clonotypes between healthy human individuals. Study-wide findings and caveats: Sorted-subset sequencing was shown by rarefaction to be incomplete despite large depth. Relative to clonotypes present in all four donors, those not shared had lower generation probabilities. In having few donors, the study represented limited genetic and exposure-history diversity.

Method: immunoSEQ multiplex PCR; TCRdb's copy keeps in-frame clones and lacks some. The sample lists about 700,000 clones; 74% were seen once. Sequenced sample: memory CD4+ T cells sorted from blood. Subset reported: CD45RA-negative fraction. This chain links TRBV5-4 with TRBJ2-1; TRBD2 matches 7 bases. This clonotype was obtained from a woman aged 25 to 39 in good health. CDR3 nucleotide sequence: TGTGCCAGCAATCGAGATCTTTGGCGGGAGTTGAGCAATGAGCAGTTCTTC. Protein: CASNRDLWRELSNEQFF.